A single sample gave rise to the 13 T cell receptor beta chains below, sequenced in a study of blood T cell repertoires in COVID-19. Sequencing used immunoSEQ multiplex PCR; TCRdb keeps in-frame clones, though not all of them. Of around 140,000 clones in the sample, about four fifths were seen once. The specimen was peripheral blood. These receptors originate from a human donor in a cohort sampled during active COVID-19.

This clone was observed once. The chain employs TRBV6-6 and TRBJ2-7; 8 positions match TRBD1. The CDR3 loop spans 15 amino acids. V lost 0 bases, J lost 4 bases, and 5 bases stayed unmatched. Germline V gene data show CDR1 as MNHNY and CDR2 as SVGAGI (reference sequence). Here the CDR3 DNA reads TGTGCCAGCAGTTACTCACCCGGACAGGGATACGAGCAGTACTTC. The encoded protein is CASSYSPGQGYEQYF.

The CDR3 DNA sequence: TGTGCCAGCAGCCGGAGTGATTCGAGAAGGGAGGGCTACACCTTC. It yields the protein CASSRSDSRREGYTF. The chain recombines TRBV3-1 (or the pseudogene TRBV3-2) with TRBJ1-2; no clear D gene. Trimming took off 4 bases at V and 8 bases at J, with 20 bases between the two ends. This CDR3 spans 15 amino acids. The germline CDR1 and CDR2 sequences are LGHDT and YNNKEL (reference sequence).

The rearrangement joins TRBV11-3 to TRBJ2-5; 7 positions match TRBD1. The germline gives CDR1 SGHNT, CDR2 YENEEA. V was pared by 1 base and J by 3 bases, with 5 bases of the junction left unmatched. The CDR3 length is 15 residues. The CDR3 region is CASSLGQGQKETQYF. The CDR3 nucleotides are TGTGCCAGCAGCTTAGGACAGGGACAAAAAGAGACCCAGTACTTC.

The rearrangement joins TRBV3-1 (or the pseudogene TRBV3-2) to TRBJ2-2; the D gene is possibly TRBD1 (5 bases). CDR3 length: 18 residues. Trimming stripped 2 bases from V and 6 bases from J, with 22 bases between. CDR1 and CDR2 (germline): LGHDT, YNNKEL (reference sequence). The CDR3, as DNA: TGTGCCAGCAGCCAACGTACCAGGGCCAGGCAAGGTCCCGGGGAGCTGTTTTTT. This codes for CASSQRTRARQGPGELFF.

This chain joins TRBV5-1 and TRBJ2-3; 7 bases agree with TRBD1. Trimming cost V 0 bases and J 2 bases; bases outside gene matches: 3. In germline, CDR1 is SGHRS, CDR2 YFSETQ. This CDR3 has 15 residues. As DNA, the CDR3 is TGCGCCAGCAGCTTGGACAGGGGTTACACAGATACGCAGTATTTT. It codes for CASSLDRGYTDTQYF.

The rearrangement links TRBV18 to TRBJ1-2; no clear D gene. Germline CDR1 reads KGHSH; CDR2 reads LQKENI. V was cut by 0 bases and J by 9 bases, with 8 bases left in between. CDR3 size: 12 residues. CDR3 coding DNA: TGTGCCAGCTCACCACCGGAGGGCCGCTACACCTTC. This codes for CASSPPEGRYTF.

The chain couples TRBV6-1 to TRBJ2-7; 11 bases match TRBD2. Germline CDR1 reads MNHNS; CDR2 reads SASEGT. This CDR3 has 15 amino acids. The V and J ends lost 2 bases and 3 bases, in that order; junction bases with no gene match: 3. CDR3 sequence (DNA): TGTGCCAGCAGTGAATCGACTAGCGGGATCTACGAGCAGTACTTC. Translated: CASSESTSGIYEQYF.

This rearrangement joins TRBV11-2 to TRBJ2-3; the D is unclear. The CDR3 is made up of 16 amino acids. The V end was cut by 2 bases, the J end by 8 bases, with 20 bases between. CDR1 and CDR2 (germline): SGHAT, FQNNGV. CDR3 protein: CASSLIPTPVGGTQYF. The CDR3 DNA reads TGTGCCAGCAGCTTAATACCGACTCCCGTCGGCGGTACGCAGTATTTT.

The chain has TRBV6-6 and TRBJ2-1; TRBD2 aligns across 8 bases. This CDR3 is built from 15 residues. Germline-derived CDR1 and CDR2 are MNHNY and SVGAGI (reference sequence). After removal of 2 bases from V and 10 bases from J, the junction contained 10 bases not matched to a gene. The CDR3 nucleotides read TGTGCCAGCAGTTACGGAGGGACTAGTCGCATCGAGCAGTTCTTC. This encodes CASSYGGTSRIEQFF.

V gene TRBV16 combines with J gene TRBJ2-5; tentatively, D is TRBD2 (5 bases). V was shortened by 0 bases and J by 7 bases, with 12 bases between the two germline ends. In germline, CDR1 is KGHSY, CDR2 FQNENV. The CDR3 spans 14 residues. CDR3 loop: CASSQSQILGTQYF. CDR3 DNA sequence: TGTGCCAGCAGCCAATCTCAGATACTAGGGACCCAGTACTTC.

The rearrangement uses TRBV7-8 and TRBJ2-1; 11 bases are a match to TRBD2. Germline trimming cut 3 bases from V and 6 bases from J; bases unmatched to any gene: 7. CDR3 length equals 16 residues. The germline gives CDR1 SGHVS, CDR2 FQNEAQ. This CDR3 is CASSFEIAGGLNEQFF. The CDR3 bases are TGTGCCAGCAGCTTTGAAATAGCGGGAGGGCTCAATGAGCAGTTCTTC.

Turning to this clone: The sample carries other DNA sequences with the same CDR3. The chain employs TRBV24-1 and TRBJ2-7; TRBD1 matches at 10 bases. Losses at the gene ends were 4 bases for V and 2 bases for J; bases not matched to a gene: 4. The germline gives CDR1 KGHDR, CDR2 SFDVKD. The CDR3 has 15 amino acids. The CDR3, as DNA: TGTGCCACCAGTGACCCGGGACAGGGGACCTACGAGCAGTACTTC. Amino acids: CATSDPGQGTYEQYF.

The V gene is TRBV6-1, the J gene TRBJ1-2, with TRBD1 identical over 9 bases. The CDR3 covers 17 residues. Germline CDR1 is MNHNS and CDR2 is SASEGT. V shed 4 bases and J 7 bases; nucleotides not matched to a gene: 16. CDR3 nucleotides: TGTGCCAGCAGTGTGGTCTCTGCGGGGACAGGGATTCGTGGCTACACCTTC. Protein sequence: CASSVVSAGTGIRGYTF.